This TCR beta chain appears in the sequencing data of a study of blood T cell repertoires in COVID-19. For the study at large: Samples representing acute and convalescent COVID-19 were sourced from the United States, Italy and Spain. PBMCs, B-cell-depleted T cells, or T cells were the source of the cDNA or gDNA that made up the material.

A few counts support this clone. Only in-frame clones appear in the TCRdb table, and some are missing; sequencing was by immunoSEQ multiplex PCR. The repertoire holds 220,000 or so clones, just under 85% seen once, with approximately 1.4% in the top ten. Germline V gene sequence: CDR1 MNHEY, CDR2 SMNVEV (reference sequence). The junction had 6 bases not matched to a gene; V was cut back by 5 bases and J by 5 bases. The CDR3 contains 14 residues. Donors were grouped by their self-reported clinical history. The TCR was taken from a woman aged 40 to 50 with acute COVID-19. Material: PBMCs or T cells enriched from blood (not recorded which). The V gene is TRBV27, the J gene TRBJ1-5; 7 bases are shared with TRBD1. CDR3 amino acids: CASSTTGWDQPQHF. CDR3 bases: TGTGCCAGCAGTACGACAGGGTGGGATCAGCCCCAGCATTTT.